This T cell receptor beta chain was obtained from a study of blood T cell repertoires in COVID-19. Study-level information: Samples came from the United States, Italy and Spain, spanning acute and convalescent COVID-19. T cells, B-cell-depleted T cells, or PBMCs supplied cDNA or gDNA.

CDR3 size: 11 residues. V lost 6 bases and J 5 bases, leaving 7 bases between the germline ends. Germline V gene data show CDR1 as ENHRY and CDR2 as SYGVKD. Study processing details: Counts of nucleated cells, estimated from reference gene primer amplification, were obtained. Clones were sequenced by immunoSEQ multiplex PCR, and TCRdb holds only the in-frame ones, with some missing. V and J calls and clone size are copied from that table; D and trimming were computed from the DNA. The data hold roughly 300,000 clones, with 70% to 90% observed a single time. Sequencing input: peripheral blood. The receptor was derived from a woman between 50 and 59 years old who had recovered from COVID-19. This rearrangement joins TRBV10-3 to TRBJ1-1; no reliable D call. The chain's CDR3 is CAIRARTEAFF. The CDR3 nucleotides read TGTGCCATCAGAGCTCGGACTGAAGCTTTCTTT.